Included here is one T cell receptor (beta chain) sequence, with context. In the study's own analysis: Quantification of nucleated cells was approximated via reference gene primer amplification. Sequencing used immunoSEQ multiplex PCR; TCRdb keeps in-frame clones, though not all of them. The DNA was the basis for D and trimming; V, J and clone size are from that table. The data contain 150,000 to 200,000 clones, approximately 87% of them singletons. This specimen comes from a study of blood T cell repertoires in COVID-19. Study as a whole: The United States, Italy and Spain provided the acute and convalescent COVID-19 samples. T cells, B-cell-depleted T cells, or PBMCs supplied cDNA or gDNA.

Per the germline V gene, CDR1 is SGHRS and CDR2 is YFSETQ. This CDR3 has 15 residues. Trimming stripped 4 bases from V and 1 base from J, with 14 bases between. The sequencing sample was made of peripheral blood. V usage is TRBV5-1 and J usage is TRBJ2-5; the D gene is possibly TRBD2 (6 bases). The clonotype was recovered from a woman younger than 35 who had recovered from COVID-19. The CDR3 sequence is CASSPLGGSQETQYF. The DNA for the CDR3 is TGCGCCAGCAGCCCCCTTGGGGGGTCCCAAGAGACCCAGTACTTC. The full variable domain, completed using reference TRBV5-1 and TRBJ2-5, is KAGVTQTPRYLIKTRGQQVTLSCSPISGHRSVSWYQQTPGQGLQFLFEYFSETQRNKGNFPGRFSGRQFSNSRSEMNVSTLELGDSALYLCASSPLGGSQETQYFGPGTRLLVL.